The rows below give T cell receptor beta chains drawn from one sample of a study of technical replicates of blood from a handful of donors. TCRdb's copy holds only in-frame clones and misses some; the assay was immunoSEQ multiplex PCR. The sample contains 75,000 to 90,000 clones, roughly 93% of which appear only once. The material sequenced was T cells isolated from PBMCs. The receptors here all came from a human donor in good health. CDR3s include the opening cysteine and the closing phenylalanine or tryptophan. The size entry is marked missing in some rows and otherwise reads once, few, many or a size class.

size	V	CDR3
-	TRBV14	CASSQELGGRSEQYF
-	TRBV19	CASNWTPDTEAFF
-	TRBV7-3	CASSMTGDTQYF
-	TRBV19	CASSMDGLTDTQYF
-	TRBV30	CAWSVRKEQYF
-	TRBV19	CASSILGTDEKLFF
-	TRBV13	CASSIPGLTYEQYF
-	TRBV28	CASRFSGGGSNQPQHF
-	TRBV29-1	CSVAGRLNEKLFF
-	TRBV5-4	CASSQDRVETQYF
-	TRBV28	CASKVQGAGNTIYF
-	TRBV11-2	CASSLEVAGGRGAQYF
-	TRBV7-9	CASSSSGTDFYGYTF
-	TRBV11-2	CASSLSQRGGTEAFF
-	TRBV6-1	CASSEDPQYYGYTF
-	TRBV9	CASSVAVMNTEAFF
-	TRBV19	CASSIGIMGGYTF
-	TRBV25-1	CASSEQLEGPDTQYF
-	TRBV6-5	CASRVREHTGELFF
-	TRBV6-1	CASSGTLGTGELFF
-	TRBV9	CASSAHTAEETQYF
-	TRBV29-1	CRTPGTGASNCYGYTF
-	TRBV4-2	CASSQESEREVTDTQYF
-	TRBV25-1	CASSESRTSGPQETQYF
-	TRBV5-4	CASSRGSLGDTQYF
-	TRBV5-6	CASSLIGRTTEAFF
-	TRBV7-2	CASSSRPPYGGPGNTIYF
once	TRBV27	CASSLGGYNEQFF
-	TRBV6-5	CASSYLSSYNEQFF
-	TRBV10-1	CASSGSGTRRYEQYF
-	TRBV21-1	CASSSYRRLTAFF
-	TRBV19	CASSISPVIYEQYF
-	TRBV5-6	CASSPALTSGTDTQYF
-	TRBV13	CASSLVFTGQGYNEQFF
-	TRBV14	CASSQVHSYEQYF
-	TRBV7-9	CASSLVGREYYGYTF
-	TRBV6-5	CASSWASYNEQFF
-	TRBV5-1	CASSSTGLETQYF
once	TRBV28	CASSFYRREGGYEQYF
-	TRBV11-2	CASIDSSGSFDEQYF
-	TRBV6-5	CASSSLTGAGYGYTF
-	TRBV28	CASSLTGLNGIYNEQFF
-	TRBV30	CAWSVLSGTEAFF
-	TRBV6-1	CASSEDRGRPEAFF